The 28 T cell receptor beta chains given below trace back to one sample, sequenced in a study of read filtering for tumor transcriptome and immune sequencing. Molecular barcoded adaptors covering alpha/delta and beta/gamma chains were used on 400 to 450 ng RNA. TCRdb reprocessed the reads via MiXCR and lists one record per CDR3 protein. The sample lists about 93,000 distinct CDR3 sequences; under 25% were seen once. Sequences were obtained from a population of CD138-negative cells sorted from bone marrow. Every receptor here comes from a donor over 35 with multiple myeloma.

Only one count was recorded for this clonotype. A much bigger clone sits one base away, suggesting this may be a read error. CDR3 nucleotide sequence: TGCGCCAGCAGCCTCGGACACGGTAGGAGGGAGACCCAGTACTTC. Amino acid sequence: CASSLGHGRRETQYF. The chain is built from TRBV5-1 and TRBJ2-5; perhaps D is TRBD1 or TRBD2 (5 bases each). V dropped 4 bases and J dropped 5 bases, with 18 bases sitting between them. The CDR3 loop spans 15 amino acids. Germline CDR1 SGHRS, CDR2 YFSETQ.

This clonotype was picked up many times. The J gene is TRBJ2-7, the V gene TRBV7-2, with 10 bases that match TRBD1. Germline V CDR1 and CDR2: SGHTA, FQGNSA. V was pared by 1 base and J by 2 bases, with 2 bases of the junction left unmatched. This CDR3 region has 15 residues. DNA of the CDR3: TGTGCCAGCAGCTTAGGGACAGGGGGAACCTACGAGCAGTACTTC. Translated: CASSLGTGGTYEQYF.

Of note for this clonotype: This may be a read error: a much more frequent sequence differs by one nucleotide. The V gene is TRBV29-1, the J gene TRBJ1-4; D is unresolved. CDR3 length equals 13 residues. V lost 5 bases and J 0 bases, leaving 7 bases between the germline ends. Germline CDR1 and CDR2: SQVTM and ANQGSEA. In nucleotides, the CDR3 is TGCAGCGTTATCCGGGCAACTAATGAAAAACTGTTTTTT. Translated: CSVIRATNEKLFF. The full variable domain, completed using reference TRBV29-1 and TRBJ1-4, is SAVISQKPSRDICQRGTSLTIQCQVDSQVTMMFWYRQQPGQSLTLIATANQGSEATYESGFVIDKFPISRPNLTFSTLTVSNMSPEDSSIYLCSVIRATNEKLFFGSGTQLSVL.

Details on this clonotype: Relative to the germline gene, one junction end is altered; a read error may explain this. The chain employs TRBV20-1 and TRBJ1-1; no definite D call. The CDR3 is 12 residues long. Per the germline V gene, CDR1 is DFQATT and CDR2 is SNEGSKA (reference sequence). The CDR3 here is CSAQVGPTEALF. The CDR3 DNA is TGCAGTGCCCAGGTAGGACCAACTGAAGCTCTCTTT.

This clonotype was recorded at least ten times. The V and J genes are TRBV7-2 and TRBJ1-1, with D unclear. This CDR3 has 13 amino acids. The germline V and J ends were trimmed by 1 base and 1 base, with 4 bases remaining between them. Germline CDR1 reads SGHTA; CDR2 reads FQGNSA. The CDR3 bases are TGTGCCAGCAGCTTAGAACAGAACACTGAAGCTTTCTTT. This encodes CASSLEQNTEAFF.

Only a few counts were recorded for this clonotype. J is TRBJ2-5 and V is TRBV9; weak D call: TRBD1 (6 bases). The CDR3 is made up of 15 amino acids. Germline V gene data show CDR1 as SGDLS and CDR2 as YYNGEE. V lost 0 bases and J lost 2, with 11 bases in between. CDR3 DNA: TGTGCCAGCAGCGTAGCTCCGACAGGACAAGAGACCCAGTACTTC. Protein product: CASSVAPTGQETQYF.

This clonotype was seen many times. The CDR3: CASSLARDRGYNEQFF. Here the CDR3 DNA reads TGTGCCAGCAGCTTAGCCCGGGACAGGGGGTACAATGAGCAGTTCTTC. The chain joins TRBV7-2 to TRBJ2-1; 11 bases are a match to TRBD1. CDR1 and CDR2 (germline): SGHTA, FQGNSA. With 0 bases clipped from V and 4 bases from J, the junction kept 2 bases outside the gene matches. This CDR3 comprises 16 residues. Full variable domain (missing parts from reference TRBV7-2 and TRBJ2-1): GAGVSQSPSNKVTEKGKDVELRCDPISGHTALYWYRQSLGQGLEFLIYFQGNSAPDKSGLPSDRFSAERTGGSVSTLTIQRTQQEDSAVYLCASSLARDRGYNEQFFGPGTRLTVL.

This clonotype was counted ten times or more. CDR3 DNA sequence: TGTGCCAGCAGTTTTCAGGGATTCAATGAGCAGTTCTTC. Protein: CASSFQGFNEQFF. The gene calls are TRBV28 and TRBJ2-1, with D possibly matching TRBD1 (5 bases). V lost 3 bases and J lost 6, with 9 bases in between. The germline V gene has CDR1 MDHEN and CDR2 SYDVKM. The CDR3 extends over 13 amino acids. Full variable domain (rest looked up from reference TRBV28 and TRBJ2-1): DVKVTQSSRYLVKRTGEKVFLECVQDMDHENMFWYRQDPGLGLRLIYFSYDVKMKEKGDIPEGYSVSREKKERFSLILESASTNQTSMYLCASSFQGFNEQFFGPGTRLTVL.

Note on this clonotype: A single base separates this from a much larger clone, so it may be a read error. CDR3 sequence: CASSWTSGRSYNERFF. CDR3 bases: TGTGCCAGCAGTTGGACTAGCGGGCGCTCCTACAATGAGCGGTTCTTC. This sequence joins TRBV12-3 or TRBV12-4 and TRBJ2-1, with 11 bases fitting TRBD2. The CDR3 sequence is 16 residues long.

Ten or more counts support this clonotype. This chain uses TRBV12-3 or TRBV12-4 with TRBJ1-1, with D possibly matching TRBD1 (5 bases). The CDR3 is 14 amino acids. Trimming took off 7 bases at V and 10 bases at J, with 22 bases between the two ends. In DNA, the CDR3 is TGTGCCAGCACCCTGCCAGGGCCGGTCAGTGGAGCTTTCTTT. Translation gives CASTLPGPVSGAFF.

The chain is built from TRBV2 and TRBJ2-3; tentatively, D is TRBD1 (6 bases). Trimming pared 6 bases from V and 4 bases from J, leaving 8 bases between. The CDR3 runs 12 residues. Per germline, CDR1 SNHLY and CDR2 FYNNEI. CDR3 amino acids: CASRDRSDTQYF. The DNA for the CDR3 is TGTGCCAGCAGGGACAGATCAGATACGCAGTATTTT.

This clonotype was detected only a few times. This may come from a read error, since a much larger clone is one base off. This chain uses TRBV5-1 with TRBJ2-7; 7 bases fit TRBD1. CDR3 size: 15 residues. V was clipped by 3 bases and J by 4 bases; unmatched bases: 10. The germline V gene has CDR1 SGHRS and CDR2 YFSETQ. For the CDR3, the DNA is TGCGCCAGCAGCTCGGACCACAGGGGTCTTTACGAGCAGTACTTC. Translating it yields CASSSDHRGLYEQYF.

The genes are TRBV7-3 and TRBJ1-2, with 7 bases that match TRBD1. This CDR3 spans 12 amino acids. The germline CDR1 and CDR2 sequences are SGHTA and FQGTGA. The V and J ends lost 6 bases and 10 bases, in that order; junction bases with no gene match: 8. The CDR3 DNA follows: TGTGCCAGCAGTTCTCCGGGACAGTCCTACACCTTC. Translation: CASSSPGQSYTF.

This clonotype was detected ten times or more. The CDR3 nucleotides read TGTGCCATCAGTGACCCATTGGTTGGGGCGCCTAACGGCGAGCAGTTCTTC. Translated: CAISDPLVGAPNGEQFF. This chain uses TRBV10-3 with TRBJ2-1, with D perhaps matching TRBD1 (5 bases). The CDR3 totals 17 residues. Germline assignment: CDR1 ENHRY and CDR2 SYGVKD. With 3 bases removed from V and 10 bases from J, the gap between germline ends came to 25 bases.

This clonotype has more than one count but fewer than ten. The chain links TRBV5-1 to TRBJ2-1; D gene ambiguous. The CDR3 sequence is 14 residues long. V was pared by 8 bases and J by 5 bases, with 17 bases between. CDR1 SGHRS and CDR2 YFSETQ come from the germline V gene. Here the CDR3 reads CASRTAVLHNEQFF. The CDR3 nucleotides read TGCGCCAGTCGAACCGCGGTGCTGCACAATGAGCAGTTCTTC.

This clonotype was recorded many times. The chain has TRBV11-2 and TRBJ1-5; 8 bases are shared with TRBD1. V trimming: 5 bases; J trimming: 7 bases; junction bases outside the gene matches: 7. Germline-derived CDR1 and CDR2 are SGHAT and FQNNGV. This CDR3 is 14 amino acids long. CDR3 DNA sequence: TGTGCCAGCAGCCGACAGGGGACGGGGCAGCCCCAGCATTTT. This codes for CASSRQGTGQPQHF.

On this clonotype itself: A single base separates this from a much larger clone, so it may be a read error. In this CDR3 the conserved last residue, phenylalanine or tryptophan, is missing, so a read error is likely. The V call is TRBV20-1, the J call TRBJ2-7; D gene ambiguous. Germline CDR1 DFQATT, CDR2 SNEGSKA (reference sequence). The length of the CDR3 is 11 residues. Trimming pared 3 bases from V and 5 bases from J, leaving 8 bases between. DNA of the CDR3: TGCAGTGCTAGTGACGTCCACGAGCAGTACTCC. The encoded protein is CSASDVHEQYS.

This clonotype was recorded at least ten times. This sequence joins TRBV5-5 and TRBJ2-2, with no clear D. Germline V gene sequence: CDR1 SGHKS, CDR2 YYEKEE (reference sequence). CDR3 length equals 13 residues. V was trimmed by 2 bases and J by 1 base, leaving 3 bases between them. Here the CDR3 reads CASSFWNTGELFF. The CDR3 nucleotides are TGTGCCAGCAGCTTTTGGAACACCGGGGAGCTGTTTTTT. Complete variable domain (other parts from reference TRBV5-5 and TRBJ2-2): DAGVTQSPTHLIKTRGQQVTLRCSPISGHKSVSWYQQVLGQGPQFIFQYYEKEERGRGNFPDRFSARQFPNYSSELNVNALLLGDSALYLCASSFWNTGELFFGEGSRLTVL.

The sample holds one count of this clonotype. Germline is not matched at one junction end, which may reflect a read error. The chain couples TRBV5-1 to TRBJ1-1; D is uncertain. The CDR3 sequence is 14 residues long. Germline V gene sequence: CDR1 SGHRS, CDR2 YFSETQ. The CDR3 loop reads CASNLVPGNTEAFF. CDR3 DNA sequence: TGCGCCAGCAACTTGGTCCCGGGGAACACTGAAGCTTTCTTT.

Ten or more counts support this clonotype. The rearrangement uses TRBV18 and TRBJ2-7; D assignment may be TRBD1 or TRBD2 (5 bases each). This CDR3 is 12 amino acids long. The ends were cut back, 3 bases at V and 7 bases at J, with 10 bases in the middle. Per the germline V gene, CDR1 is KGHSH and CDR2 is LQKENI. CDR3: CASSPGREEQYF. The CDR3 DNA follows: TGTGCCAGCTCACCGGGACGTGAAGAGCAGTACTTC. Variable domain in full (rest from reference TRBV18 and TRBJ2-7): NAGVMQNPRHLVRRRGQEARLRCSPMKGHSHVYWYRQLPEEGLKFMVYLQKENIIDESGMPKERFSAEFPKEGPSILRIQQVVRGDSAAYFCASSPGREEQYFGPGTRLTVT.

At least ten counts were recorded for this clonotype. J is TRBJ1-1 and V is TRBV12-3 or TRBV12-4; no reliable D call. V gave up 2 bases and J gave up 6 bases, with 10 bases separating them. The CDR3 is 13 amino acids. The CDR3 here is CASSLLRKAEAFF. The CDR3 DNA reads TGTGCCAGCAGTTTACTGAGGAAGGCTGAAGCTTTCTTT.

About this clonotype: One base away lies a much larger clone, so this may be a sequencing read error. The genes are TRBV6-5 and TRBJ1-1, with D possibly matching TRBD1 (5 bases). The CDR3 is 14 amino acids. Germline V lookup: CDR1 MNHEY, CDR2 SVGAGI. CDR3 DNA sequence: TGTGCCAGCACCCCGCGGGTAGGGGCCACTGAAGCTTTATTT. Residues: CASTPRVGATEALF.

Ten or more counts support this clonotype. The genes are TRBV9 and TRBJ2-1; 12 bases fit TRBD1. The J segment lost 4 bases and the V segment lost 2 bases, leaving 1 base of the junction unmatched. The CDR3 is made up of 15 amino acids. The V gene's germline CDR1 is SGDLS and CDR2 YYNGEE. The CDR3 DNA reads TGTGCCAGCAGCGTGGGACAGGGGGCTTACAATGAGCAGTTCTTC. Protein: CASSVGQGAYNEQFF.

This chain uses TRBV19 with TRBJ2-3; 10 bases agree with TRBD1. V shed 4 bases and J 4 bases; nucleotides not matched to a gene: 8. Per the germline V gene, CDR1 is LNHDA and CDR2 is SQIVND (reference sequence). CDR3 length: 16 amino acids. CDR3 in amino acids: CASSNPTGGESDTQYF. In DNA, the CDR3 is TGTGCCAGTAGTAATCCGACAGGGGGCGAATCAGATACGCAGTATTTT.

The chain has TRBV20-1 and TRBJ1-3; TRBD1 is a possible D gene (5 bases). Trimming took off 7 bases at V and 7 bases at J, with 14 bases between the two ends. The CDR3 length is 12 residues. From germline, CDR1 is DFQATT and CDR2 SNEGSKA (reference sequence). The CDR3 nucleotides read TGCAGTGTCCCGGGCCGGGGGAACACCATATATTTT. It yields the protein CSVPGRGNTIYF.

In its sample, this clonotype was seen a few times. The chain is built from TRBV11-2 and TRBJ2-4; D could derive from TRBD1 or TRBD2 (5 bases each). The CDR3 consists of 13 residues. Germline CDR1 and CDR2: SGHAT and FQNNGV. Deletions cut 5 bases from V and 2 bases from J, with 7 bases between. CDR3 protein: CASSTGPKNIQYF. DNA for the CDR3: TGTGCCAGCAGCACGGGGCCCAAAAACATTCAGTACTTC.

This clonotype was detected many times. The chain employs TRBV9 and TRBJ2-1; 11 bases are shared with TRBD2. This CDR3 spans 16 amino acids. In germline, CDR1 is SGDLS, CDR2 YYNGEE. Trimming took 5 bases from V and 3 from J; bases not matched to a gene: 7. The CDR3 here is CASSRITSGGYNEQFF. CDR3 coding DNA: TGTGCCAGCAGTCGAATTACTAGCGGGGGCTACAATGAGCAGTTCTTC.

This clonotype was seen at least ten times. The CDR3 DNA sequence: TGTGCCAGCAGCCCTAGCCTAGTGGGCCCCTCCGAGCAGTACTTC. It encodes CASSPSLVGPSEQYF. The chain links TRBV11-2 to TRBJ2-7; a weak D match, TRBD2 (5 bases). V was cut by 5 bases and J by 6 bases, with 20 bases left in between. CDR1 is SGHAT, CDR2 FQNNGV, per germline. The CDR3 is 15 residues long.